What follows is one TCR beta chain and its context. Trimming took off 2 bases at V and 6 bases at J, with 13 bases between the two ends. The CDR3 has 14 residues. Germline V CDR1 and CDR2: MNHEY, SVGEGT. The sample originates from a study of blood T cell repertoires in COVID-19. For the study at large: Sites in the United States, Italy and Spain provided acute and convalescent COVID-19 samples. Sample material is recorded as cDNA or gDNA derived from T cells, B-cell-depleted T cells, or PBMCs.

Authors' processing steps: Researchers report that nucleated cell counts were estimated from reference gene primer amplification. Assay used: immunoSEQ multiplex PCR; TCRdb lists only in-frame clones, some missing. Clonal size and the V and J genes are those of that table, whereas D and trimming came from the DNA. The table has around 66,000 clones, around 87% seen once. Material: peripheral blood. The chain is built from TRBV6-2 or TRBV6-3 and TRBJ1-2; D ambiguous. The receptor comes from a man aged 60 to 75 with acute or convalescent COVID-19. The CDR3 coding sequence is TGTGCCAGCAGTTACGCCCCCAGTCATCATGGCTACACCTTC. Amino acid sequence: CASSYAPSHHGYTF.